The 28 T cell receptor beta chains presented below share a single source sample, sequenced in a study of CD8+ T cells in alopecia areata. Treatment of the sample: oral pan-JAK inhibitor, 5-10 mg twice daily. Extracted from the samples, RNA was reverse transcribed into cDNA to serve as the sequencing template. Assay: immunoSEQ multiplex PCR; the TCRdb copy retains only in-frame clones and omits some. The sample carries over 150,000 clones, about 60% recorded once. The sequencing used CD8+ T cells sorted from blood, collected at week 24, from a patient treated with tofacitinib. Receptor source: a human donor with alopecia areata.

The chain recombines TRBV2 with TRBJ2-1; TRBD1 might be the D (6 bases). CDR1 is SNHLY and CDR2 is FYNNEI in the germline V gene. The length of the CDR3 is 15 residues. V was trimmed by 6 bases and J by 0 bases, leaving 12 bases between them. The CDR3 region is CASRTQDSSYNEQFF. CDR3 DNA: TGTGCCAGCAGGACTCAGGACAGCTCCTACAATGAGCAGTTCTTC.

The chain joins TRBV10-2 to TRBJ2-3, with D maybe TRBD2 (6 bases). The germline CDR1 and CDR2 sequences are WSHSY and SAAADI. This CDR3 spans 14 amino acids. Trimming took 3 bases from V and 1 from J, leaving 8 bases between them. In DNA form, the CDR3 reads TGCGCCAGCAGTGAATGGGGGGGCACAGATACGCAGTATTTT. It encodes CASSEWGGTDTQYF.

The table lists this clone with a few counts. The DNA of the CDR3 is TGTGCCAGCAGCCCGGGACTAGGGATCCGTGAGCAGTTCTTC. This encodes CASSPGLGIREQFF. The chain combines TRBV5-6 with TRBJ2-1, with 8 nucleotides matching TRBD2. Per germline, CDR1 SGHDT and CDR2 YYEEEE. The CDR3 loop spans 14 amino acids. With V trimmed by 4 bases and J by 9 bases, 9 bases remained unmatched.

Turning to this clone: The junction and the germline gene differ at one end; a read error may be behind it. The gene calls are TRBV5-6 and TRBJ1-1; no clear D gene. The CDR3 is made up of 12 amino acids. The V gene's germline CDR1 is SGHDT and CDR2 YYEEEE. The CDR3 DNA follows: TGTGCCAGCACCTTGGGTGGGACTGAAGCTTTCTTT. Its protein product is CASTLGGTEAFF.

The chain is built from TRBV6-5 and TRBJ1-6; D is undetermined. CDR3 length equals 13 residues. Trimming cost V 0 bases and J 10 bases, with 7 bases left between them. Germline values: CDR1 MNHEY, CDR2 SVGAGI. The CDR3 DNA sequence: TGTGCCAGCAGTTACTCGGAAGGGTCACCCCTCCACTTT. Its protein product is CASSYSEGSPLHF.

The CDR3, as DNA: TGTGCCAGCAGCTACGATATAACTAACTATGGCTACACCTTC. Residues: CASSYDITNYGYTF. The J gene is TRBJ1-2, the V gene TRBV7-9; D remains unclear. Trimming took 4 bases from V and 0 from J, leaving 9 bases between them. CDR3 length: 14 amino acids. CDR1 and CDR2 from the germline V gene are SEHNR and FQNEAQ (reference sequence).

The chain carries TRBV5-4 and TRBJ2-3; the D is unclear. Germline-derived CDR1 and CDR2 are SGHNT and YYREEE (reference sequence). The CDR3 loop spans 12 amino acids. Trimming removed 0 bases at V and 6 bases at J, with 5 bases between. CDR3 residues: CASSLDADTQYF. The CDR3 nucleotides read TGTGCCAGCAGCTTGGACGCGGATACGCAGTATTTT.

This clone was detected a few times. The CDR3 DNA reads as TGTGCCAGCAGCCCTCCTGGGAGCGGGGGGACTTACGGGGAGCTGTTTTTT. Encoded protein: CASSPPGSGGTYGELFF. This chain links TRBV4-2 with TRBJ2-2, with TRBD2 identical over 9 bases. Unmatched junction bases numbered 13, after V lost 4 bases and J lost 7 bases. The CDR3 has 17 residues. Germline CDR1 reads LGHNA; CDR2 reads YNFKEQ.

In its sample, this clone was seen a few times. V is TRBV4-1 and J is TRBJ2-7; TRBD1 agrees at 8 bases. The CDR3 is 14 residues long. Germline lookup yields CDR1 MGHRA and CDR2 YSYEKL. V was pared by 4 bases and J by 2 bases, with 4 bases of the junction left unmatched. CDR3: CASSLRQGPYEQYF. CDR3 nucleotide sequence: TGCGCCAGCAGCCTTAGACAGGGGCCCTACGAGCAGTACTTC.

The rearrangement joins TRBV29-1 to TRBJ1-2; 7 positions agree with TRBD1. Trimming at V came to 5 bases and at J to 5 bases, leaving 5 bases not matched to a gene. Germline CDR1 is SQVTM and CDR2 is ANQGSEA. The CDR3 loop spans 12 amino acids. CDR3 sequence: CSVSGRGYGYTF. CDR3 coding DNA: TGCAGCGTTTCGGGCAGGGGGTATGGCTACACCTTC.

CDR3 loop: CASSFGSTGELFF. The DNA for the CDR3 is TGTGCCAGCAGCTTTGGTTCGACCGGGGAGCTGTTTTTT. The chain links TRBV5-6 to TRBJ2-2, with D unclear. CDR1 is SGHDT, CDR2 YYEEEE, per germline. This CDR3 contains 13 residues. V was cut by 2 bases and J by 5 bases, with 7 bases left in between.

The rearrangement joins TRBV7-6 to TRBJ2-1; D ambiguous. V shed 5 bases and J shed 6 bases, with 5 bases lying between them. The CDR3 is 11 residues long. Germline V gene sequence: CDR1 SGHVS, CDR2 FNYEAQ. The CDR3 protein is CASSASNEQFF. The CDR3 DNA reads TGTGCCAGCAGCGCTAGCAATGAGCAGTTCTTC. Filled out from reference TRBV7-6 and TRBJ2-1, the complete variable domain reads GAGVSQSPRYKVTKRGQDVALRCDPISGHVSLYWYRQALGQGPEFLTYFNYEAQQDKSGLPNDRFSAERPEGSISTLTIQRTEQRDSAMYRCASSASNEQFFGPGTRLTVL.

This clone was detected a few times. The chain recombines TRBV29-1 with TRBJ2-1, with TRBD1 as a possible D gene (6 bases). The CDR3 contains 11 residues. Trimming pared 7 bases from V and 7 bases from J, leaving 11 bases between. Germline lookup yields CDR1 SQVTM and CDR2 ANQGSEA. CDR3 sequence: CSADRNNEQFF. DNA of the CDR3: TGCAGCGCTGACAGGAATAATGAGCAGTTCTTC.

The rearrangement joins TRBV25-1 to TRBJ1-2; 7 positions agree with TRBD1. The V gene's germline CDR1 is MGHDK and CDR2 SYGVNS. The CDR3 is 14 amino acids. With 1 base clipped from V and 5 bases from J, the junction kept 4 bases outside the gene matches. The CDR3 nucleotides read TGTGCCAGCAGTGAATTTGGGGACAGTTATGGCTACACCTTC. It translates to CASSEFGDSYGYTF.

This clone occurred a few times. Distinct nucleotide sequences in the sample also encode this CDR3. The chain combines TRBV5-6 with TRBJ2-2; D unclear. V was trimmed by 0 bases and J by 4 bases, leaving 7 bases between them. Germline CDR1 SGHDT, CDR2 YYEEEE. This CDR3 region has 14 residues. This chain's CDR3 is CASSLAGTTGELFF. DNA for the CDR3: TGTGCCAGCAGCTTGGCCGGTACCACCGGGGAGCTGTTTTTT.

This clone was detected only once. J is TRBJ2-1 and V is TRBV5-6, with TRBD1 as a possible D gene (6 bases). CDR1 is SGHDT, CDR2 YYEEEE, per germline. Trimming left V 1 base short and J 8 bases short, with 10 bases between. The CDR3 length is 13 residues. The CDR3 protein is CASSLPTGDEQFF. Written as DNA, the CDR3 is TGTGCCAGCAGCTTGCCGACAGGCGATGAGCAGTTCTTC.

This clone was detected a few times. Here the CDR3 reads CASTRQGYTEAFF. DNA of the CDR3: TGTGCCAGCACCCGACAGGGGTACACTGAAGCTTTCTTT. The V call is TRBV6-5, the J call TRBJ1-1; 8 nucleotides agree with TRBD1. Germline loops: CDR1 MNHEY, CDR2 SVGAGI. The CDR3 contains 13 residues. Germline trimming cut 7 bases from V and 3 bases from J; bases unmatched to any gene: 4.

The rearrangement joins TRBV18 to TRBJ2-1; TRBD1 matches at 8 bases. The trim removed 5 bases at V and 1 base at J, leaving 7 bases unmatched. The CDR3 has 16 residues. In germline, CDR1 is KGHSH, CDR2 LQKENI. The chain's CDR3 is CASSSGWTGSYNEQFF. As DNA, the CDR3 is TGTGCCAGCTCAAGTGGGTGGACAGGGTCCTACAATGAGCAGTTCTTC.

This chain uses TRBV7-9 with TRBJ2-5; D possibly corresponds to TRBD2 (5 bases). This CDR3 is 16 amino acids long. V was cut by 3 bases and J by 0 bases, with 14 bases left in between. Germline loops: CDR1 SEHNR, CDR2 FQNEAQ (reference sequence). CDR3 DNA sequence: TGTGCCAGCAGCTTGGGAGTCCTCGACAACCAAGAGACCCAGTACTTC. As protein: CASSLGVLDNQETQYF. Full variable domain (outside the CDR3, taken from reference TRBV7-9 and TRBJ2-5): DTGVSQNPRHKITKRGQNVTFRCDPISEHNRLYWYRQTLGQGPEFLTYFQNEAQLEKSRLLSDRFSAERPKGSFSTLEIQRTEQGDSAMYLCASSLGVLDNQETQYFGPGTRLLVL.

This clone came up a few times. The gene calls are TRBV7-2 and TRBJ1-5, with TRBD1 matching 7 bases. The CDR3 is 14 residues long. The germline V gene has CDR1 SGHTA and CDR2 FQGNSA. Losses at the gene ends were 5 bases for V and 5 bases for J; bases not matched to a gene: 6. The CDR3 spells CASSPRDSYQPQHF. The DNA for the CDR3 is TGTGCCAGCAGCCCCAGGGACAGTTATCAGCCCCAGCATTTT.

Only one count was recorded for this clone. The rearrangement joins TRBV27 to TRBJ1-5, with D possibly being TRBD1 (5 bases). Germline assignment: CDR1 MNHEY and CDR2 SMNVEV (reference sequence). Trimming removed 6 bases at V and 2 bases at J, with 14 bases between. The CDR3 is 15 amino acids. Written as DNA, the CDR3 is TGTGCCAGCAGCCCCGGGAGGGGCGGCAATCAGCCCCAGCATTTT. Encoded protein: CASSPGRGGNQPQHF.

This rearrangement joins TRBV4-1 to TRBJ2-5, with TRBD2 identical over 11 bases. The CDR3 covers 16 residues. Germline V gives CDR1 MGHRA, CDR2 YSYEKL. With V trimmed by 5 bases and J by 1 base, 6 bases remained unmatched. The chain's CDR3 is CASSKFSGGAQETQYF. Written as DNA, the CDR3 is TGCGCCAGCAGCAAGTTTAGCGGGGGGGCCCAAGAGACCCAGTACTTC.

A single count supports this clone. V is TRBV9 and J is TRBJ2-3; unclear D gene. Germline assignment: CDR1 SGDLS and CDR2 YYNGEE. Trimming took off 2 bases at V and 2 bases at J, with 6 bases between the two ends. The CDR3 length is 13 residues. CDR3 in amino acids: CASSVPTTDTQYF. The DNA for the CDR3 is TGTGCCAGCAGCGTCCCAACCACAGATACGCAGTATTTT.

CDR3 DNA sequence: TGTGCCAGCAGTTTGACGACCCAGTACTTC. Protein: CASSLTTQYF. The V and J genes are TRBV6-6 and TRBJ2-5; D gene unclear. Germline lookup yields CDR1 MNHNY and CDR2 SVGAGI (reference sequence). The length of the CDR3 is 10 residues. V dropped 4 bases and J dropped 7 bases, with 4 bases sitting between them.

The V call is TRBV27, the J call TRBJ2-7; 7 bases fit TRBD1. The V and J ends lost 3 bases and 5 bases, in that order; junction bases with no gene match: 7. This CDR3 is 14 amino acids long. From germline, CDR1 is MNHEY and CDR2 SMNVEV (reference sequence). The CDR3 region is CASSLERTGDEQYF. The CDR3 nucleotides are TGTGCCAGCAGTTTGGAACGTACAGGGGACGAGCAGTACTTC.

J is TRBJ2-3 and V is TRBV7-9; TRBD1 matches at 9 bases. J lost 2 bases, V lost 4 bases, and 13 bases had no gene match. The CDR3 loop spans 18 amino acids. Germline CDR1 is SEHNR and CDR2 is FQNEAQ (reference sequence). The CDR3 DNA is TGTGCCAGCAGCTCCCCTCACAGGGGGCGAGATGACACAGATACGCAGTATTTT. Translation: CASSSPHRGRDDTDTQYF.

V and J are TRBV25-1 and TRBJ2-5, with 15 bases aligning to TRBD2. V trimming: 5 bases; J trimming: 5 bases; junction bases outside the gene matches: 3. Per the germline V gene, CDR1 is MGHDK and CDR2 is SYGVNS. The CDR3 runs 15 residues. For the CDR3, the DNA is TGTGCCAGCAGTAAAGGGACTAGCGGGGGGGAGACCCAGTACTTC. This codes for CASSKGTSGGETQYF.

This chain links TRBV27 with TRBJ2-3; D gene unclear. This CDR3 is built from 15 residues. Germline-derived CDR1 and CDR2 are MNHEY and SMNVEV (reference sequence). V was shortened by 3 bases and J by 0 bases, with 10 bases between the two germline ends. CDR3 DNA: TGTGCCAGCAGTTTCCTCAGGAGAAGCACAGATACGCAGTATTTT. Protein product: CASSFLRRSTDTQYF.